This T cell receptor (beta chain) was identified during a study of cytomegalovirus exposure and HLA in healthy donors. As for the study in general: It was reported in a later analysis that the same platform had been used for the 120 validation repertoires as for the 666 first-cohort repertoires.

Trimming at V came to 6 bases and at J to 0 bases, leaving 11 bases not matched to a gene. Germline loops: CDR1 WSHSY, CDR2 SAAADI. CDR3 size: 17 residues. TCRdb's copy holds only in-frame clones and misses some; the assay was immunoSEQ multiplex PCR. The sample consists of 75,000 to 90,000 clones, 90% to 95% of them appearing once. The chain employs TRBV10-2 and TRBJ2-1; 7 positions agree with TRBD2. The source material was PBMCs. This TCR came from a woman between 18 and 30 years old in good health and CMV-seronegative. The CDR3 loop reads CASSSQESGISYNEQFF. In nucleotides, the CDR3 is TGCGCCAGCAGCAGCCAGGAAAGCGGGATCTCCTACAATGAGCAGTTCTTC.